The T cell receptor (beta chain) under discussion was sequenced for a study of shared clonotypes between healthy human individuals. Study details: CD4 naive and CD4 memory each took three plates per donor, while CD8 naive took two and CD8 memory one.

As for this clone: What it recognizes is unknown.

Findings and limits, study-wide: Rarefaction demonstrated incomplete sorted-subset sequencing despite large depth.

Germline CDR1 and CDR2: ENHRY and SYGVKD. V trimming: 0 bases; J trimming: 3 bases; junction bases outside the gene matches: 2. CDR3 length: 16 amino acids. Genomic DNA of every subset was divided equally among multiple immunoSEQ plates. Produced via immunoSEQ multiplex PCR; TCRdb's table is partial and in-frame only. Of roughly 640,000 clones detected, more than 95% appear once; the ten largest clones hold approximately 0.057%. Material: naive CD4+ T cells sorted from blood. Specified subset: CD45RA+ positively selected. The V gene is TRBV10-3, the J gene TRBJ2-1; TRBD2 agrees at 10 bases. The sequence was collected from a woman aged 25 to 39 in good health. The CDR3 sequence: CAISESTSGFYNEQFF. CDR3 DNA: TGTGCCATCAGTGAGTCGACTAGCGGGTTCTACAATGAGCAGTTCTTC.